The TCR beta chain under discussion was sequenced for a study of shared clonotypes between healthy human individuals. A CD45RA+ naive subset and a CD45RA-negative memory subset were split from CD4+ cells. Germline CDR1 and CDR2: LNHDA and SQIVND (reference sequence). This CDR3 comprises 14 residues. The V gene lost 3 bases and the J gene lost 4 bases, with 9 bases spanning the gap. Study-wide points: Naive CD4 clonotype sharing across several donors was approximately 5%.

Some clones are missing from TCRdb's copy, which holds only in-frame ones; the method was immunoSEQ multiplex PCR. The top ten hold more than 1.5% of the sample, which has about 660,000 clones, 74% seen once. About this clone: Its antigen is not identified.

The receptor comes from a woman aged 25 to 39 in good health. The material sequenced was memory CD4+ T cells sorted from blood. The subset: CD45RA-negative fraction. V and J are TRBV19 and TRBJ2-2; no reliable D call. Written as DNA, the CDR3 is TGTGCCAGTAGTATTAGCAGTAGCACCGGGGAGCTGTTTTTT. Residues: CASSISSSTGELFF. Supplemented by reference TRBV19 and TRBJ2-2, the full variable domain reads DGGITQSPKYLFRKEGQNVTLSCEQNLNHDAMYWYRQDPGQGLRLIYYSQIVNDFQKGDIAEGYSVSREKKESFPLTVTSAQKNPTAFYLCASSISSSTGELFFGEGSRLTVL.